This is a list of T cell receptor beta chains from one sample in a study of blood T cell repertoires in COVID-19. The table came from immunoSEQ multiplex PCR; TCRdb's copy has only in-frame clones and leaves some out. This sample has about 88,000 clones, with 88% found just once. The sample consisted of peripheral blood. The receptors stem from a man older than 75 with acute or convalescent COVID-19. CDR3s include the opening cysteine and the closing phenylalanine or tryptophan. D genes are given only for firm matches. Clone size is shown for a subset of rows, as once, few, many or a class of expanded clone.

v_call	clone_size	d_call	j_call	cdr3_nt	cdr3_aa
TRBV28	.	TRBD1	TRBJ2-7	TGTGCCAGCAGTCAGGGGGCGAAGTCCTACGAGCAGTACTTC	CASSQGAKSYEQYF
TRBV2	.	.	TRBJ1-5	TGTGCCAGCAGTGAAGCGGCGGTTAGCAATCAGCCCCAGCATTTT	CASSEAAVSNQPQHF
TRBV7-2	.	.	TRBJ2-1	TGTGCCAGCAGCTTAGATTACGGGAGCTACAATGAGCAGTTCTTC	CASSLDYGSYNEQFF
TRBV6-5	.	.	TRBJ1-5	TGTGCCAGCAGATACGACACATTCAATCAGCCCCAGCATTTT	CASRYDTFNQPQHF
TRBV7-6	.	TRBD2	TRBJ2-7	TGTGCCAGCAGCCGGACTAGCGGATACGAGCAGTACTTC	CASSRTSGYEQYF
TRBV29-1	.	.	TRBJ2-4	TGCAGCGCCCTGGACGGGGGAAACATTCAGTACTTC	CSALDGGNIQYF
TRBV7-2	.	.	TRBJ2-1	TGTGCCAGCAGCTCGCAGGGTGCTTATGAGCAGTTCTTC	CASSSQGAYEQFF
TRBV4-1	.	.	TRBJ1-2	TGCGCCAGCAGCAATGAGCTATATGGCTACACCTTC	CASSNELYGYTF
TRBV11-1	.	.	TRBJ1-2	TGTGCCAGCAGCCAGGAGGTTTTCTATGGCTACACCTTC	CASSQEVFYGYTF
TRBV7-9	.	.	TRBJ1-1	TGTGCCAGCAGCTTAGATCCAGACACTGAAGCTTTCTTT	CASSLDPDTEAFF
TRBV9	.	TRBD2	TRBJ2-3	TGTGCCAGCAGCCCGAAAGCGGGGGAAGATACGCAGTATTTT	CASSPKAGEDTQYF
TRBV13	.	.	TRBJ1-2	TGTGCCAGCAGCTTAGCGCATCAGGGTGGTTGGGGCTACACCTTC	CASSLAHQGGWGYTF
TRBV7-3	.	.	TRBJ1-2	TGTGCCAGCAGCCCCCGGGGGGGCAGCAACTATGGCTACACCTTC	CASSPRGGSNYGYTF
TRBV28	.	.	TRBJ1-2	TGTGCCAGCAGTTCCCCCCGAGAGGGTAACTATGGCTACACCTTC	CASSSPREGNYGYTF
TRBV29-1	.	.	TRBJ1-2	TGCAGCGTTGCATCCGGGGGGGCTGGTGGCTACACCTTC	CSVASGGAGGYTF
TRBV10-3	.	TRBD1	TRBJ2-3	TGTGCCATCAGTTTACAGGGTAGTGGGACAGCGGATACGCAGTATTTT	CAISLQGSGTADTQYF
TRBV11-3	.	.	TRBJ2-3	TGTGCCAGCAGCTTAAACGGTGCAGATACGCAGTATTTT	CASSLNGADTQYF
TRBV5-1	.	TRBD1	TRBJ1-1	TGCGCCAGCAGGGCCGGGACAGCGAACACTGAAGCTTTCTTT	CASRAGTANTEAFF
TRBV28	few	.	TRBJ1-1	TGTGCCAGCAGGCCAGAGGGTCCGGACACTGAAGCTTTCTTT	CASRPEGPDTEAFF
TRBV28	.	TRBD1	TRBJ1-3	TGTGCCAGCAGACAACAGGGGGTCTCTGGAAACACCATATATTTT	CASRQQGVSGNTIYF
TRBV6-2/TRBV6-3	once	.	TRBJ2-7	TGTGCCAGCAGTCATACAGGGACAAGCTACGAGCAGTACTTC	CASSHTGTSYEQYF
TRBV29-1	.	.	TRBJ2-1	TGCAGCGTTTATATAGGGGTACTCCAGTTCTTC	CSVYIGVLQFF
TRBV3-1/TRBV3-2	.	.	TRBJ1-5	TGTGCCAGCAGCCAAGGACTACAGGGACAGCCCCAGCATTTT	CASSQGLQGQPQHF
TRBV2	once	.	TRBJ2-1	TGTGCCAGCAGTGAAGCGCTATCCGGGGGGCAGTTCTTC	CASSEALSGGQFF